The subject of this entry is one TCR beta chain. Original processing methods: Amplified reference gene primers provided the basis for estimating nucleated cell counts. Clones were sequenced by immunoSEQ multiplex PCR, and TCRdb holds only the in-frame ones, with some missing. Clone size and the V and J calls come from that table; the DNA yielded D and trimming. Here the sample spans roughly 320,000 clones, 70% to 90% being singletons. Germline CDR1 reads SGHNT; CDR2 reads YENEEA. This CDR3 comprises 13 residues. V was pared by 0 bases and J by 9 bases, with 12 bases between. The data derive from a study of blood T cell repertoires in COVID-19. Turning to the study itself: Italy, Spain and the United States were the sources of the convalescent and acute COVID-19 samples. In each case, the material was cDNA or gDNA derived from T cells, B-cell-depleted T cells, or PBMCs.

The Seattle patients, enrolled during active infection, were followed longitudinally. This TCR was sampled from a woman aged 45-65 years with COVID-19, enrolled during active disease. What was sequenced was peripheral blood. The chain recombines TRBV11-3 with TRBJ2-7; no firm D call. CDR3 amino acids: CASSLEFERRQYF. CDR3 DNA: TGTGCCAGCAGCTTAGAGTTTGAGAGAAGGCAGTACTTC. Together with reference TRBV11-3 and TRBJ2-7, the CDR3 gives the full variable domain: EAGVVQSPRYKIIEKKQPVAFWCNPISGHNTLYWYLQNLGQGPELLIRYENEEAVDDSQLPKDRFSAERLKGVDSTLKIQPAELGDSAVYLCASSLEFERRQYFGPGTRLTVT.